The 9 T cell receptor beta chains below come from one sample, sequenced in a study of cytotoxic CD8 clonotypes in ibrutinib-treated CLL (dated by TCRdb to the early 2020s). The method was the immunoSEQ multiplex PCR assay. In TCRdb, the immuneACCESS table is reduced to in-frame sequences with V and J assigned. These tables do not hold every clone; where another copy was compared, an unresolved V gene accounts for under half, and the others remain unexplained. The sample includes roughly 200,000 clones, with around 70% observed a single time. The ten largest clones capture more than 4.5% of the sample. The time point label here, explained by the study, means: 12 months on ibrutinib. Source: PBMCs, taken after 12 months of ibrutinib treatment. The source is a human donor with chronic lymphocytic leukemia.

This rearrangement joins TRBV5-1 to TRBJ2-1; a weak D match, TRBD1 (6 bases). Germline values: CDR1 SGHRS, CDR2 YFSETQ. The CDR3 covers 15 residues. The germline V and J ends were trimmed by 2 bases and 4 bases, with 13 bases remaining between them. This chain's CDR3 is CASSLGGAGYNEQFF. CDR3 nucleotide sequence: TGCGCCAGCAGCTTAGGGGGTGCTGGATACAATGAGCAGTTCTTC.

DNA for the CDR3: TGTGCCAGCAGTGAACTTTGGGCTAGAAACGAGCAGTACTTC. It translates to CASSELWARNEQYF. The rearrangement joins TRBV2 to TRBJ2-7; D ambiguous. The CDR3 totals 14 residues. Trimming took 2 bases from V and 5 from J, leaving 13 bases between them. Germline CDR1 is SNHLY and CDR2 is FYNNEI.

The chain carries TRBV10-2 and TRBJ1-1; 9 nucleotides line up with TRBD1. The CDR3 is 13 amino acids. The germline V gene encodes CDR1 WSHSY and CDR2 SAAADI. V lost 6 bases to trimming and J lost 4 bases; unmatched junction nucleotides: 3. CDR3 residues: CASRGTGSTEAFF. The CDR3 nucleotides are TGCGCCAGCAGAGGGACAGGGAGCACTGAAGCTTTCTTT.

V gene TRBV10-2 combines with J gene TRBJ2-1; 7 bases are a match to TRBD2. V lost 0 bases, J lost 4 bases, and 3 bases stayed unmatched. The CDR3 is 15 residues long. Germline V gene sequence: CDR1 WSHSY, CDR2 SAAADI. For the CDR3, the DNA is TGCGCCAGCAGTGAGTCACTAGCGAATTACAATGAGCAGTTCTTC. Amino acid sequence: CASSESLANYNEQFF.

This chain joins TRBV9 and TRBJ1-4; D remains ambiguous. From germline, CDR1 is SGDLS and CDR2 YYNGEE. The CDR3 is made up of 14 amino acids. V was clipped by 2 bases and J by 3 bases, with 8 bases between them. CDR3 in DNA: TGTGCCAGCAGCGTGACACCCGCTAATGAAAAACTGTTTTTT. Its protein is CASSVTPANEKLFF.

CDR3 sequence: CASTPRTGGSTQYF. CDR3 DNA sequence: TGTGCCAGCACCCCCCGGACAGGGGGCTCTACGCAGTATTTT. The chain carries TRBV28 and TRBJ2-3, with TRBD1 matching 11 bases. The CDR3 spans 14 residues. Trimming cost V 7 bases and J 8 bases; bases outside gene matches: 8. Looked up from germline, CDR1 is MDHEN and CDR2 is SYDVKM.

This clone was counted only a few times. The chain has TRBV30 and TRBJ2-2; D is possibly TRBD1 or TRBD2 (5 bases each). Deletions cut 4 bases from V and 6 bases from J, with 12 bases between. Looked up from germline, CDR1 is GTSNPN and CDR2 is SVGIG (reference sequence). This CDR3 is 13 amino acids long. The CDR3 spells CAWKRTRAGELFF. CDR3 sequence (DNA): TGTGCCTGGAAGCGGACAAGGGCCGGGGAGCTGTTTTTT.

The CDR3 DNA follows: TGTGCCAGCAGCTTAAATCCGGGAGGGGGGTACGAGCAGTACTTC. This translates into CASSLNPGGGYEQYF. The genes are TRBV7-3 and TRBJ2-7; TRBD2 aligns across 8 bases. The CDR3 length is 15 residues. Germline CDR1 and CDR2: SGHTA and FQGTGA. With 1 base clipped from V and 4 bases from J, the junction kept 6 bases outside the gene matches.

The chain joins TRBV16 to TRBJ1-3; D gene unclear. The germline gives CDR1 KGHSY, CDR2 FQNENV. CDR3 length: 13 amino acids. V gave up 7 bases and J gave up 2 bases, with 9 bases separating them. The DNA of the CDR3 is TGTGCCAGCACGTCCAGGCCTGGAAACACCATATATTTT. Residues: CASTSRPGNTIYF. Variable domain in full (rest from reference TRBV16 and TRBJ1-3): GEEVAQTPKHLVRGEGQKAKLYCAPIKGHSYVFWYQQVLKNEFKFLISFQNENVFDETGMPKERFSAKCLPNSPCSLEIQATKLEDSAVYFCASTSRPGNTIYFGEGSWLTVV.